The present T cell receptor (beta chain) was sequenced within a study of Tregs in tolerant kidney transplant recipients. Study outcomes and limitations: Few patients were studied, so findings need validation in larger groups. No direct test of biological reproducibility was done here.

This CDR3 contains 16 residues. Trimming removed 4 bases at V and 0 bases at J, with 17 bases between. Germline V gene lookup returns CDR1 SGHNT and CDR2 YYREEE (reference sequence). TCRdb's copy holds only in-frame clones and misses some; the assay was immunoSEQ multiplex PCR. The sample lists roughly 80,000 clones; 85% to 95% were seen once. This clone was seen more than once but under ten times. Its antigen remains unidentified. Thawed PBMCs were FACS-sorted into unstimulated CD4+CD25+CD127- regulatory T cells, CD4+CD25- non-regulatory cells, CD4 and CD8 cells. J is TRBJ2-7 and V is TRBV5-4; perhaps TRBD2 as D (6 bases). Sample: Tregs from blood, taken before the transplant. The TCR was taken from a human donor who received a combined kidney and bone marrow transplant. The CDR3 protein is CASSPNRDSHSYEQYF. The CDR3 DNA follows: TGTGCCAGCAGCCCAAACCGGGACTCTCACTCCTACGAGCAGTACTTC.